Listed here are 11 T cell receptor beta chains from one sample, sequenced in a study of identical twins. TCRdb reprocessed the 5' RACE reads with MiXCR, giving one entry per CDR3 protein. The sample includes some 590,000 distinct CDR3 sequences, approximately 10% of them seen just once. The sample was also reused in another study, on yellow fever vaccine responses in identical twins.

Sequences were obtained from PBMCs. Source of these receptors: a woman younger than 30 in good health.

The gene calls are TRBV20-1 and TRBJ2-3, with a weak D call TRBD2 (6 bases). Germline V CDR1 and CDR2: DFQATT, SNEGSKA (reference sequence). V was cut by 0 bases and J by 4 bases, with 17 bases left in between. The CDR3 runs to 16 residues. CDR3 sequence (DNA): TGCAGTGCTAGAGATGTGGGACTTACGTTGGCAGATACGCAGTATTTT. Translating gives CSARDVGLTLADTQYF.

V is TRBV7-2 and J is TRBJ2-7; 9 positions match TRBD1. After removal of 3 bases from V and 7 bases from J, the junction contained 7 bases not matched to a gene. The CDR3 contains 14 residues. In germline, CDR1 is SGHTA, CDR2 FQGNSA. Here the CDR3 reads CASSFSDRGGEQYF. CDR3 DNA sequence: TGTGCCAGCAGCTTTTCGGACAGGGGTGGGGAGCAGTACTTC.

The V gene is TRBV10-2, the J gene TRBJ2-5; 15 bases agree with TRBD2. J was trimmed by 7 bases and V by 5 bases; bases with no gene match: 8. The CDR3 runs 16 residues. The germline V gene encodes CDR1 WSHSY and CDR2 SAAADI. CDR3 nucleotides: TGCGCCAGCAGTTGGACTAGCGGGAGGGTGGTAGGGACCCAGTACTTC. Translated, it gives CASSWTSGRVVGTQYF.

This clonotype was counted only a few times. The chain is built from TRBV5-6 and TRBJ1-5; 8 positions agree with TRBD1. Germline V gene data show CDR1 as SGHDT and CDR2 as YYEEEE. This CDR3 contains 15 residues. V lost 3 bases and J lost 5; bases outside the gene matches: 7. CDR3 sequence reads: CASSSTGARDQPQHF. The CDR3 DNA reads as TGTGCCAGCAGCTCGACAGGGGCGAGGGATCAGCCCCAGCATTTT.

This clonotype was observed many times. This chain connects TRBV10-3 to TRBJ1-5; no reliable D call. Looked up from germline, CDR1 is ENHRY and CDR2 is SYGVKD. The length of the CDR3 is 13 residues. V was trimmed by 5 bases and J by 0 bases, leaving 5 bases between them. The CDR3 protein is CAISPDSNQPQHF. The CDR3 bases are TGTGCCATCAGTCCCGATAGCAATCAGCCCCAGCATTTT.

This clonotype showed up many times. The genes are TRBV10-3 and TRBJ2-1; 9 bases map to TRBD1. CDR1 is ENHRY and CDR2 is SYGVKD in the germline V gene. There are 19 residues in the CDR3. The junction had 19 bases not matched to a gene; V was cut back by 10 bases and J by 0 bases. The CDR3 sequence: CATLAFGTGLVVSYNEQFF. CDR3 DNA: TGTGCCACTCTCGCCTTCGGGACAGGGCTGGTGGTCTCCTACAATGAGCAGTTCTTC.

The table lists this clonotype with many counts. The V gene is TRBV7-9, the J gene TRBJ2-1; TRBD2 matches 8 bases. Looked up from germline, CDR1 is SEHNR and CDR2 is FQNEAQ (reference sequence). The CDR3 is 16 residues long. With V trimmed by 5 bases and J by 7 bases, 13 bases remained unmatched. CDR3 loop: CASSPARGSGTNEQFF. In nucleotides, the CDR3 is TGTGCCAGCAGCCCTGCTCGAGGTAGCGGGACTAATGAGCAGTTCTTC.

A note on this clonotype: With a much larger clone just one base away, this may be a read error. This chain links TRBV6-2 or TRBV6-3 with TRBJ2-1; TRBD2 agrees at 10 bases. Per germline, CDR1 MNHEY and CDR2 SVGEGT. CDR3 length: 14 residues. The ends lost 5 bases at V and 12 bases at J; junction bases unmatched: 10. For the CDR3, the DNA is TGTGCCAGCAGTCTAGCGGGAGAGACGGTTGGGCAGTTCTTC. It encodes CASSLAGETVGQFF.

This clonotype was seen a few times. J is TRBJ2-5 and V is TRBV5-1; TRBD1 aligns across 7 bases. V lost 1 base to trimming and J lost 1 base; unmatched junction nucleotides: 7. Germline lookup yields CDR1 SGHRS and CDR2 YFSETQ. This CDR3 has 16 amino acids. In DNA form, the CDR3 reads TGCGCCAGCAGCTTGTTTATGACAGGGATCCAAGAGACCCAGTACTTC. The encoded protein is CASSLFMTGIQETQYF.

In its sample, this clonotype was seen a few times. This sequence joins TRBV24-1 and TRBJ1-5, with D uncertain. This CDR3 has 13 residues. The germline gives CDR1 KGHDR, CDR2 SFDVKD. V gave up 6 bases and J gave up 4 bases, with 9 bases separating them. In DNA, the CDR3 is TGTGCCACCAGTCAAAGGGAAAATCAGCCCCAGCATTTT. Residues: CATSQRENQPQHF.

This clonotype was found many times. V and J are TRBV7-2 and TRBJ2-3; 7 bases are shared with TRBD2. CDR1 and CDR2 from the germline V gene are SGHTA and FQGNSA. The CDR3 is 15 residues long. V trimming: 2 bases; J trimming: 0 bases; junction bases outside the gene matches: 2. The CDR3 DNA sequence: TGTGCCAGCAGCTTATTGCGGGGGAGCACAGATACGCAGTATTTT. Translation gives CASSLLRGSTDTQYF.